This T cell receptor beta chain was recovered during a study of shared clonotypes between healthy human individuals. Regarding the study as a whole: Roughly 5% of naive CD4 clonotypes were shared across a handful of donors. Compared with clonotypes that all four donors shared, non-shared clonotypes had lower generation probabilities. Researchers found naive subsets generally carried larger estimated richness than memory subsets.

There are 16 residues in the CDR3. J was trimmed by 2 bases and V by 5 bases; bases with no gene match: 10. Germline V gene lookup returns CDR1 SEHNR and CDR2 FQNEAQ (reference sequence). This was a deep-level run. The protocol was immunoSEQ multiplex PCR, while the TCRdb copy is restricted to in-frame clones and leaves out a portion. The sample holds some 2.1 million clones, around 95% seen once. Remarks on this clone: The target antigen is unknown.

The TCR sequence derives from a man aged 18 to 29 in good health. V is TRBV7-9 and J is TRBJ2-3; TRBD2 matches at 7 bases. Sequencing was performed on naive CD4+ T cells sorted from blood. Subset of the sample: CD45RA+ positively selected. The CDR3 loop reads CASSPRTSEYTDTQYF. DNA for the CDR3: TGTGCCAGCAGCCCAAGAACTAGCGAGTACACAGATACGCAGTATTTT.